The subject of this entry is one T cell receptor (beta chain). This record belongs to a study of blood T cell repertoires in COVID-19. CDR1 and CDR2 from the germline V gene are SGHKS and YYEKEE (reference sequence). With V trimmed by 6 bases and J by 2 bases, 12 bases remained unmatched. This CDR3 spans 17 amino acids. Assay used: immunoSEQ multiplex PCR; TCRdb lists only in-frame clones, some missing. Altogether around 250,000 clones are present, 88% being singletons, with the ten largest covering 3% to 3.5%. This sequence joins TRBV5-5 and TRBJ2-7, with 12 bases matching TRBD1. The sequence derives from a woman in her 40s who had been exposed to COVID-19. The sequencing input was PBMCs or T cells enriched from blood (not recorded which). The CDR3 DNA reads TGTGCCAGCATCTCGGCCATGGGACAGGGGGCCACCTACGAGCAGTACTTC. Its translation is CASISAMGQGATYEQYF.